The present entry profiles one T cell receptor beta chain with its context. The data derive from a study of T cell responses to AZD1222 COVID-19 vaccine. Method: immunoSEQ multiplex PCR; TCRdb's copy keeps in-frame clones and lacks some. Of fewer than 200,000 clones listed, approximately 90% were seen once; the top ten hold approximately 4%. The CDR3 has 15 amino acids. The V gene's germline CDR1 is SEHNR and CDR2 FQNEAQ (reference sequence). V shed 5 bases and J 8 bases; nucleotides not matched to a gene: 12. V is TRBV7-9 and J is TRBJ2-1; 7 positions match TRBD1. The receptor comes from an adult who received the MenACWY meningococcal vaccine as a control. The starting material was peripheral blood, obtained 28 days after the second dose of the MenACWY control vaccine. The CDR3 loop reads CASSHRGSSSHEQFF. The CDR3 region has the DNA TGTGCCAGCAGCCACAGGGGAAGTTCGTCCCATGAGCAGTTCTTC.